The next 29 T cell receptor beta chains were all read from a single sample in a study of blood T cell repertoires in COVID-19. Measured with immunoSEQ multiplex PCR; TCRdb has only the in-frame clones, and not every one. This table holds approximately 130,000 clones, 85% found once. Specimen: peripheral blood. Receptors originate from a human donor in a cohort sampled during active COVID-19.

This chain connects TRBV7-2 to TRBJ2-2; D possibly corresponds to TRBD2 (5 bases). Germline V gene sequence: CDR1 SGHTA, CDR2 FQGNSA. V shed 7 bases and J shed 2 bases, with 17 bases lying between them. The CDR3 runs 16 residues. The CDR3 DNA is TGTGCCAGCAAAGATAGAGGGCAGGTCAACACCGGGGAGCTGTTTTTT. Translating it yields CASKDRGQVNTGELFF.

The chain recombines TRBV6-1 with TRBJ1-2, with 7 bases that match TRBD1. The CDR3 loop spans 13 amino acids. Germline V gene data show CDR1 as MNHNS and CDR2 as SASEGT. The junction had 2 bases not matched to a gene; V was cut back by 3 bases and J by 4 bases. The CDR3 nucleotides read TGTGCCAGCAGTGAGACAGGGTTCTATGGCTACACCTTC. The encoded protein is CASSETGFYGYTF.

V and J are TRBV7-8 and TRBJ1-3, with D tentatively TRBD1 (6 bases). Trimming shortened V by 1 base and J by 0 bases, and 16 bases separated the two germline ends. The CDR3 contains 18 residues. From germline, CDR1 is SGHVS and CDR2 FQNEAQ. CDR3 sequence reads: CASSLDPGHRISGNTIYF. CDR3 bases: TGTGCCAGCAGCTTAGACCCGGGACACCGGATCTCTGGAAACACCATATATTTT.

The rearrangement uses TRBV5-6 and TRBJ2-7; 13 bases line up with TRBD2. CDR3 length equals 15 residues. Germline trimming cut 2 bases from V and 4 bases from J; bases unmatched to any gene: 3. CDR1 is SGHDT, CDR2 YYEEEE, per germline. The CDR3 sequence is CASSFGTSGAYEQYF. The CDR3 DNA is TGTGCCAGCAGCTTTGGGACTAGCGGGGCTTACGAGCAGTACTTC.

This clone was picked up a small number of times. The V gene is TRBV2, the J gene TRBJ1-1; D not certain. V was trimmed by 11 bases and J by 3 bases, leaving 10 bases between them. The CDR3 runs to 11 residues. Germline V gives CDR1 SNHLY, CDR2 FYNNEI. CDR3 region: CASKRHTEAFF. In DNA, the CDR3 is TGTGCCTCAAAGCGCCACACTGAAGCTTTCTTT.

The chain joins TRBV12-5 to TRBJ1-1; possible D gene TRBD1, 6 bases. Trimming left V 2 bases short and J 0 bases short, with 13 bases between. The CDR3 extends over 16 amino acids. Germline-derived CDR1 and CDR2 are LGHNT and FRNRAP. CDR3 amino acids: CASGLRGGSVNTEAFF. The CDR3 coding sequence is TGTGCTAGTGGTTTGAGGGGGGGGAGCGTGAACACTGAAGCTTTCTTT. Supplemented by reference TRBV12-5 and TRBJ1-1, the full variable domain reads DARVTQTPRHKVTEMGQEVTMRCQPILGHNTVFWYRQTMMQGLELLAYFRNRAPLDDSGMPKDRFSAEMPDATLATLKIQPSEPRDSAVYFCASGLRGGSVNTEAFFGQGTRLTVV.

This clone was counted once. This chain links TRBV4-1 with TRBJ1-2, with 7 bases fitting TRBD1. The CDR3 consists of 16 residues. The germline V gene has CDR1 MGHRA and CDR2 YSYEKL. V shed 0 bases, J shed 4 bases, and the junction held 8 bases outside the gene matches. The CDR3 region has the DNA TGCGCCAGCAGCCAAGAAGTCACAGGGGTCCTCTATGGCTACACCTTC. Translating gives CASSQEVTGVLYGYTF.

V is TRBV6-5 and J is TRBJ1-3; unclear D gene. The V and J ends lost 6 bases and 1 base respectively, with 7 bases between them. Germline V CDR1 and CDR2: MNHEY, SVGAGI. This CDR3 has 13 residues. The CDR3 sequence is CASRGGSGNTIYF. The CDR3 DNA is TGTGCCAGCAGGGGAGGGTCTGGAAACACCATATATTTT.

CDR3 loop: CASSSTGTANEQFF. CDR3 sequence (DNA): TGTGCCAGCAGCTCAACCGGGACAGCCAATGAGCAGTTCTTC. This chain uses TRBV7-9 with TRBJ2-1; 7 nucleotides agree with TRBD1. CDR1 and CDR2 (germline): SEHNR, FQNEAQ (reference sequence). V trimming: 4 bases; J trimming: 6 bases; junction bases outside the gene matches: 6. The CDR3 is 14 amino acids.

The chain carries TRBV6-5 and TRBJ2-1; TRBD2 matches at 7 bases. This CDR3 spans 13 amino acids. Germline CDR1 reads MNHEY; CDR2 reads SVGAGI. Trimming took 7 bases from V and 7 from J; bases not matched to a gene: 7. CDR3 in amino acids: CASTPTGGNEQFF. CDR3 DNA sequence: TGTGCCAGCACCCCTACCGGGGGGAATGAGCAGTTCTTC.

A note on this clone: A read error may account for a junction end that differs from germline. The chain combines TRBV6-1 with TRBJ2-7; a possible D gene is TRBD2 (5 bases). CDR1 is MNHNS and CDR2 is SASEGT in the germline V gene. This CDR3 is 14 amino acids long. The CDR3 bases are TGTGCCAGCAGTGAAGGCGGGTCAGGCCTCCCCGTCGGGTTC. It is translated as CASSEGGSGLPVGF.

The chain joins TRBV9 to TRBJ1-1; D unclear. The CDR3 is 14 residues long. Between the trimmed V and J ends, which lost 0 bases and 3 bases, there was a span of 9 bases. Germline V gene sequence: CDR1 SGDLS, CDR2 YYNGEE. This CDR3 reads CASSVALGDTEAFF. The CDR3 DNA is TGTGCCAGCAGCGTAGCTCTCGGGGACACTGAAGCTTTCTTT.

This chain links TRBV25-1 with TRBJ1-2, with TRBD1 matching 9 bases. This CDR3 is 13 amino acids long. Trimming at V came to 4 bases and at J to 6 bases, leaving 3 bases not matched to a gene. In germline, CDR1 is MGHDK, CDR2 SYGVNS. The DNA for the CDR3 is TGTGCCAGCAGTGTGGGACAGGGTGATGGCTACACCTTC. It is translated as CASSVGQGDGYTF.

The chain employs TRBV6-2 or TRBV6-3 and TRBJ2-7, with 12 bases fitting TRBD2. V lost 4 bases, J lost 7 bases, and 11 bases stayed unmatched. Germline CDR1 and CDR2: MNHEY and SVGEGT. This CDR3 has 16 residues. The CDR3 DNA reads TGTGCCAGCAGTTCCTATGAACTAGCGGGGGGCGAAGAGCAGTACTTC. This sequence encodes CASSSYELAGGEEQYF.

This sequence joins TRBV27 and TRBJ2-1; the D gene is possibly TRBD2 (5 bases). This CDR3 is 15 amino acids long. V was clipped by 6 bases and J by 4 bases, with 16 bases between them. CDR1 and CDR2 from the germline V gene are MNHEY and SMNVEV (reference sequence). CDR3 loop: CASRRTRRGYNEQFF. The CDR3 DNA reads TGTGCCAGCAGAAGAACTAGACGGGGTTACAATGAGCAGTTCTTC.

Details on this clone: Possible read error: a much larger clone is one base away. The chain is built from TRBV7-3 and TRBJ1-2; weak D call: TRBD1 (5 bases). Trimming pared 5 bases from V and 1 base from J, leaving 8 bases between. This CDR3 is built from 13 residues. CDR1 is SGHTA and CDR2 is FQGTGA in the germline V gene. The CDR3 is CASSPDSNYGYTF. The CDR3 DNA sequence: TGTGCCAGCAGCCCCGACAGTAACTATGGCTACACCTTC.

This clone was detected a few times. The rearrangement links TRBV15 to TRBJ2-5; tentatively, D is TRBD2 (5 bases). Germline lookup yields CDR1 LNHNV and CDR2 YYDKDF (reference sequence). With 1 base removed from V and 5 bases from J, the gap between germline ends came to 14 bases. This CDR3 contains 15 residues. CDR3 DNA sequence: TGTGCCACCAGCAGAGTGGTCGAGGGTACCGAGACCCAGTACTTC. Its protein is CATSRVVEGTETQYF. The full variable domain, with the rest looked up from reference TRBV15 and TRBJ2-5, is DAMVIQNPRYQVTQFGKPVTLSCSQTLNHNVMYWYQQKSSQAPKLLFHYYDKDFNNEADTPDNFQSRRPNTSFCFLDIRSPGLGDTAMYLCATSRVVEGTETQYFGPGTRLLVL.

In DNA, the CDR3 is TGTGCCAGCAGCTTCCCCACTAGCGGGATCAATGAGCAGTTCTTC. Translating gives CASSFPTSGINEQFF. The V call is TRBV11-3, the J call TRBJ2-1, with 10 bases fitting TRBD2. The CDR3 has 15 residues. The germline CDR1 and CDR2 sequences are SGHNT and YENEEA. With 3 bases clipped from V and 6 bases from J, the junction kept 5 bases outside the gene matches.

For the CDR3, the DNA is TGCGCCAGCAGCCCCAGGACTAGCGGGGAGACCCAGTACTTC. Translated, it gives CASSPRTSGETQYF. This sequence joins TRBV5-1 and TRBJ2-5; the match to TRBD2 covers 11 bases. The germline gives CDR1 SGHRS, CDR2 YFSETQ. The ends lost 4 bases at V and 5 bases at J; junction bases unmatched: 4. CDR3 length: 14 amino acids.

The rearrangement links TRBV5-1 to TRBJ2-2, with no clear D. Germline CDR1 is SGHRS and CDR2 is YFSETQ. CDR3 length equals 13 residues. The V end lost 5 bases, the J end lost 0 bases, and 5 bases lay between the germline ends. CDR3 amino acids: CASRAANTGELFF. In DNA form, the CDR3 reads TGCGCCAGCAGGGCCGCGAACACCGGGGAGCTGTTTTTT.

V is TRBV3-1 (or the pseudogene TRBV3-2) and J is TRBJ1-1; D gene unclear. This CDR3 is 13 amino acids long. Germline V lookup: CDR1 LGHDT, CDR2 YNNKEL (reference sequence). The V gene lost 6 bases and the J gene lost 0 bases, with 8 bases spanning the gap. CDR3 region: CASSPTVNTEAFF. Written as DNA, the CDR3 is TGTGCCAGCAGTCCTACAGTGAACACTGAAGCTTTCTTT.

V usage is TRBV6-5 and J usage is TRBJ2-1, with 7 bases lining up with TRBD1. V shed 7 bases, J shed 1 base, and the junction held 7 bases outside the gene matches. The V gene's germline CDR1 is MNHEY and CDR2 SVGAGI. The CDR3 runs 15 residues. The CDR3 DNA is TGTGCCAGCACCCGGGACAGTCGTTCCTACAATGAGCAGTTCTTC. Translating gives CASTRDSRSYNEQFF.

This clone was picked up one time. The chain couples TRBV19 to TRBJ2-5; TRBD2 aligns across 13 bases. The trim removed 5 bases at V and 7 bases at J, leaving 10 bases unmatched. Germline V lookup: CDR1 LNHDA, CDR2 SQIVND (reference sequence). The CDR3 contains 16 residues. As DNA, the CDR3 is TGTGCCAGTAGTTCACCCGGGACTAGCGGGGTTGGGACCCAGTACTTC. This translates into CASSSPGTSGVGTQYF.

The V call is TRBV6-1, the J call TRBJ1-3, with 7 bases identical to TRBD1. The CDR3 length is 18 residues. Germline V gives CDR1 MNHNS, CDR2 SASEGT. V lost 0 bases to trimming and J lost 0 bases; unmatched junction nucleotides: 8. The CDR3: CASSEARGNRGSGNTIYF. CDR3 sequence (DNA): TGTGCCAGCAGTGAAGCTCGAGGCAACAGGGGCTCTGGAAACACCATATATTTT.

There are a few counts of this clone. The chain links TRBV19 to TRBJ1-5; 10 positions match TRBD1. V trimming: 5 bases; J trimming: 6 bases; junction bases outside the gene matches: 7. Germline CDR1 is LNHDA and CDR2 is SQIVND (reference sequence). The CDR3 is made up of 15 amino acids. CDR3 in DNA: TGTGCCAGTAGTCCGGGACAGGGGAGGGGTCAGCCCCAGCATTTT. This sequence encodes CASSPGQGRGQPQHF.

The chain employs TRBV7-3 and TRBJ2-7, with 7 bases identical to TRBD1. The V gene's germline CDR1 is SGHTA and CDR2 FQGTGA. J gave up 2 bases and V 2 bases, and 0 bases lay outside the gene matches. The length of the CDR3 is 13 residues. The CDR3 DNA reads TGTGCCAGCAGCTTAGGGACAGCCTACGAGCAGTACTTC. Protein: CASSLGTAYEQYF.

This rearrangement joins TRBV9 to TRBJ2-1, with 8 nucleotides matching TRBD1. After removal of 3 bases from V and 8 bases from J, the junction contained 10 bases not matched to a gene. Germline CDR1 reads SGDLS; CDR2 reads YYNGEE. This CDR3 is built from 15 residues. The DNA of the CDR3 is TGTGCCAGCAGCGCCTCCGGGCAGGGGGCCCATGAGCAGTTCTTC. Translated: CASSASGQGAHEQFF.

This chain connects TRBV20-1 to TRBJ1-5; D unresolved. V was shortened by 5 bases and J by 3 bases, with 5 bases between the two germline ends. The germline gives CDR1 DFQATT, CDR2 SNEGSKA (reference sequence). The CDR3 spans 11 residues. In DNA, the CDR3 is TGCAGTGCTGGCCACAATCAGCCCCAGCATTTT. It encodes CSAGHNQPQHF.

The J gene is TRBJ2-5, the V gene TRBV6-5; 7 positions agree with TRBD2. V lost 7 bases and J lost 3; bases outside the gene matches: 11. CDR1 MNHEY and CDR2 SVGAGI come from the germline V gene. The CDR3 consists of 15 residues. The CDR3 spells CASTMSLGREETQYF. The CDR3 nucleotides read TGTGCCAGCACCATGTCGCTAGGGAGGGAAGAGACCCAGTACTTC.